Below, 24 T cell receptor beta chains from the same sample are listed, as sequenced in a study of cytomegalovirus exposure and HLA in healthy donors. The PCR contained 60 Vbeta and 13 Jbeta primers. Only in-frame clones appear in the TCRdb table, and some are missing; sequencing was by immunoSEQ multiplex PCR. This table holds about 51,000 clones, 81% found once. Sequencing input: PBMCs. Receptors were obtained from a boy aged 5-17 years in good health and CMV-seropositive.

This clone was observed a few times. The chain combines TRBV6-6 with TRBJ1-1; D is ambiguous. The V and J ends lost 2 bases and 7 bases respectively, with 8 bases between them. This CDR3 has 12 amino acids. Germline V CDR1 and CDR2: MNHNY, SVGAGI (reference sequence). Here the CDR3 DNA reads TGTGCCAGCAGTTACGGAGGCGGTGAAGCTTTCTTT. This sequence encodes CASSYGGGEAFF.

This clone was seen a single time. This chain connects TRBV6-1 to TRBJ2-1; D is undetermined. Germline loops: CDR1 MNHNS, CDR2 SASEGT. The V end was cut by 6 bases, the J end by 0 bases, with 12 bases between. The CDR3 is made up of 15 amino acids. This chain's CDR3 is CASSRYSSSYNEQFF. CDR3 nucleotide sequence: TGTGCCAGCAGCCGATATTCGAGCTCCTACAATGAGCAGTTCTTC.

CDR3 coding DNA: TGTGCCAGCAGCACATGGGCTAGCGGAACAATGGATACGCAGTATTTT. Its protein is CASSTWASGTMDTQYF. This chain joins TRBV5-5 and TRBJ2-3; 7 bases map to TRBD2. CDR1 and CDR2 from the germline V gene are SGHKS and YYEKEE (reference sequence). V lost 4 bases to trimming and J lost 6 bases; unmatched junction nucleotides: 14. CDR3 size: 16 residues. The full variable domain, its missing parts supplied by reference TRBV5-5 and TRBJ2-3, is DAGVTQSPTHLIKTRGQQVTLRCSPISGHKSVSWYQQVLGQGPQFIFQYYEKEERGRGNFPDRFSARQFPNYSSELNVNALLLGDSALYLCASSTWASGTMDTQYFGPGTRLTVL.

There are a few counts of this clone. This chain links TRBV12-5 with TRBJ1-2, with D possibly matching TRBD1 (6 bases). The V and J ends lost 4 bases and 8 bases respectively, with 20 bases between them. CDR1 and CDR2 (germline): LGHNT, FRNRAP. The CDR3 is 15 residues long. CDR3 coding DNA: TGTGCTAGTGGTTACCTGGCAGGGGTCGTCGGAGGCTACACCTTC. It translates to CASGYLAGVVGGYTF.

This clone was counted between two and nine times. The DNA for the CDR3 is TGTGCCAGCAGGTCCCCAGCAGGGGCTTACCCTAGGCACACTGAAGCTTTCTTT. It is translated as CASRSPAGAYPRHTEAFF. The gene calls are TRBV11-2 and TRBJ1-1, with D maybe TRBD1 (6 bases). The CDR3 runs to 18 residues. V was shortened by 6 bases and J by 3 bases, with 26 bases between the two germline ends. In germline, CDR1 is SGHAT, CDR2 FQNNGV. Full variable domain (outside the CDR3, taken from reference TRBV11-2 and TRBJ1-1): EAGVAQSPRYKIIEKRQSVAFWCNPISGHATLYWYQQILGQGPKLLIQFQNNGVVDDSQLPKDRFSAERLKGVDSTLKIQPAKLEDSAVYLCASRSPAGAYPRHTEAFFGQGTRLTVV.

This clone showed up just a few times. The V and J genes are TRBV6-6 and TRBJ1-1; D not resolved. Trimming cost V 0 bases and J 0 bases, with 8 bases left between them. CDR3 length: 15 amino acids. Germline CDR1 and CDR2: MNHNY and SVGAGI (reference sequence). For the CDR3, the DNA is TGTGCCAGCAGTTACTCCTCGGGGTTGAACACTGAAGCTTTCTTT. This sequence encodes CASSYSSGLNTEAFF.

The chain couples TRBV5-1 to TRBJ1-1; D may be TRBD1 (6 bases). The CDR3 contains 14 residues. V shed 2 bases and J shed 2 bases, with 10 bases lying between them. Per germline, CDR1 SGHRS and CDR2 YFSETQ. The CDR3 DNA sequence: TGCGCCAGCAGCTTTCGACAGGTCAACACTGAAGCTTTCTTT. The encoded protein is CASSFRQVNTEAFF. Using reference TRBV5-1 and TRBJ1-1 for the parts outside the CDR3, the full variable domain is KAGVTQTPRYLIKTRGQQVTLSCSPISGHRSVSWYQQTPGQGLQFLFEYFSETQRNKGNFPGRFSGRQFSNSRSEMNVSTLELGDSALYLCASSFRQVNTEAFFGQGTRLTVV.

In regard to this clone: Its ends do not fully match the called genes, so a read error is possible. The V and J genes are TRBV18 and TRBJ1-1, with TRBD1 identical over 7 bases. Germline V gene sequence: CDR1 KGHSH, CDR2 LQKENI. The CDR3 runs 16 residues. The CDR3 loop reads CVSSPDLGQTFTEAFF. DNA of the CDR3: TGTGTCAGCTCACCGGATTTGGGACAGACCTTCACTGAAGCTTTCTTT.

This clone was seen a single time. This sequence joins TRBV13 and TRBJ2-1, with 13 bases identical to TRBD2. The CDR3 runs to 16 residues. Germline V lookup: CDR1 PRHDT, CDR2 FYEKMQ (reference sequence). V lost 3 bases and J lost 3; bases outside the gene matches: 2. The CDR3, as DNA: TGTGCCAGCAGCTTGACTAGCGGGGGGTACTACAATGAGCAGTTCTTC. It translates to CASSLTSGGYYNEQFF.

The CDR3 nucleotides are TGTGCCAGCAGCTTAGAATCCACGGTTTCCTACGAGCAGTACTTC. It yields the protein CASSLESTVSYEQYF. V usage is TRBV11-2 and J usage is TRBJ2-7; D is undetermined. The V and J ends lost 0 bases and 1 base respectively, with 10 bases between them. The germline V gene encodes CDR1 SGHAT and CDR2 FQNNGV. The CDR3 covers 15 residues.

The rearrangement uses TRBV7-9 and TRBJ2-3; D remains ambiguous. The CDR3 runs 13 residues. In germline, CDR1 is SEHNR, CDR2 FQNEAQ (reference sequence). Trimming cost V 1 base and J 4 bases, with 6 bases left between them. The CDR3 reads CASSLGQADTQYF. CDR3 DNA: TGTGCCAGCAGCTTAGGTCAGGCAGATACGCAGTATTTT.

The chain links TRBV19 to TRBJ1-1; D unclear. Trimming removed 9 bases from V and 11 bases from J, with 16 bases in between. The CDR3 runs 11 residues. Germline-derived CDR1 and CDR2 are LNHDA and SQIVND (reference sequence). The CDR3 DNA is TGTGCCAGCCTATTTCGCGGTCAGGCTTTCTTT. This codes for CASLFRGQAFF.

The CDR3, as DNA: TGTGCCAGCAGCTTAGAGGTCTACGAGCAGTACTTC. This gives the protein CASSLEVYEQYF. The chain couples TRBV11-2 to TRBJ2-5; no definite D call. The J call is in doubt because the DNA end fits TRBJ2-7 better. In germline, CDR1 is SGHAT, CDR2 FQNNGV. This CDR3 is built from 12 residues.

The chain combines TRBV5-4 with TRBJ2-7; no clear D gene. The V gene's germline CDR1 is SGHNT and CDR2 YYREEE (reference sequence). Trimming took 3 bases from V and 4 from J, leaving 14 bases between them. CDR3 length: 14 amino acids. CDR3 nucleotide sequence: TGTGCCAGCAGCTCCCCCGAGACGACTTACGAGCAGTACTTC. Its protein product is CASSSPETTYEQYF.

This clone has just a few counts. The V and J genes are TRBV5-4 and TRBJ1-1; D unresolved. Germline CDR1 SGHNT, CDR2 YYREEE (reference sequence). V lost 5 bases and J 5 bases, leaving 10 bases between the germline ends. CDR3 length: 12 residues. The CDR3 region is CASSSGPTEAFF. The CDR3 DNA is TGTGCCAGCAGTAGCGGCCCGACTGAAGCTTTCTTT.

The chain joins TRBV6-6 to TRBJ2-5; D is unclear. Between the trimmed V and J ends, which lost 6 bases and 3 bases, there was a span of 11 bases. This CDR3 region has 13 residues. Per the germline V gene, CDR1 is MNHNY and CDR2 is SVGAGI (reference sequence). The CDR3 DNA is TGTGCCAGCAGCCCCAGTGAAAAAGAGACCCAGTACTTC. It yields the protein CASSPSEKETQYF.

This clone was seen more than once but under ten times. This chain joins TRBV6-5 and TRBJ1-5; the D gene is possibly TRBD1 (6 bases). Germline-derived CDR1 and CDR2 are MNHEY and SVGAGI. Trimming removed 6 bases from V and 5 bases from J, with 17 bases in between. The CDR3 spans 15 residues. The DNA for the CDR3 is TGTGCCAGCAGCCCCTCTTGGGACAACTATCAGCCCCAGCATTTT. Protein: CASSPSWDNYQPQHF.

The gene calls are TRBV11-2 and TRBJ1-2; the match to TRBD1 covers 7 bases. Germline trimming cut 1 base from V and 5 bases from J; bases unmatched to any gene: 4. The germline CDR1 and CDR2 sequences are SGHAT and FQNNGV. CDR3 size: 14 residues. Here the CDR3 reads CASSLAGTDYGYTF. CDR3 sequence (DNA): TGTGCCAGCAGCTTAGCCGGGACAGATTATGGCTACACCTTC.

The chain couples TRBV12-5 to TRBJ2-3; tentatively, D is TRBD2 (6 bases). V gave up 6 bases and J gave up 0 bases, with 16 bases separating them. This CDR3 region has 16 residues. The germline V gene encodes CDR1 LGHNT and CDR2 FRNRAP. This chain's CDR3 is CASGPGDGLSTDTQYF. In DNA, the CDR3 is TGTGCTAGTGGCCCGGGGGACGGGCTGAGCACAGATACGCAGTATTTT.

V and J are TRBV9 and TRBJ2-1, with D possibly TRBD1 on 7 matching bases. Per the germline V gene, CDR1 is SGDLS and CDR2 is YYNGEE. The V and J ends lost 4 bases and 10 bases respectively, with 9 bases between them. CDR3 length: 11 residues. The CDR3 reads CASSPGGEQFF. CDR3 in DNA: TGTGCCAGCAGCCCAGGGGGGGAGCAGTTCTTC.

V is TRBV5-1 and J is TRBJ1-2, with 11 bases fitting TRBD1. Germline CDR1 reads SGHRS; CDR2 reads YFSETQ. CDR3 length: 16 residues. The J segment lost 2 bases and the V segment lost 4 bases, leaving 7 bases of the junction unmatched. CDR3 DNA sequence: TGCGCCAGCAGCCCTGGGACAGGGGGGTTGAACTATGGCTACACCTTC. Translating gives CASSPGTGGLNYGYTF.

The V and J genes are TRBV9 and TRBJ2-2; 7 nucleotides agree with TRBD2. V shed 4 bases and J 6 bases; nucleotides not matched to a gene: 6. The length of the CDR3 is 14 residues. In germline, CDR1 is SGDLS, CDR2 YYNGEE. The CDR3 protein is CASSPPRGAGELFF. The CDR3 DNA is TGTGCCAGCAGCCCCCCTCGGGGGGCCGGGGAGCTGTTTTTT.

As concerns this clone: An end of the junction differs from the germline gene, which may be a read error. The rearrangement links TRBV7-9 to TRBJ1-1; D gene uncertain. The CDR3 totals 12 residues. The germline CDR1 and CDR2 sequences are SEHNR and FQNEAQ (reference sequence). CDR3 bases: TGTTCCAGCAACCTGGGAGCGGGAGAAGCTTTCTTT. Amino acids: CSSNLGAGEAFF.

This clone was recorded a few times. The rearrangement joins TRBV7-3 to TRBJ2-3, with D tentatively TRBD2 (6 bases). Germline lookup yields CDR1 SGHTA and CDR2 FQGTGA. This CDR3 has 15 amino acids. Trimming shortened V by 2 bases and J by 2 bases, and 11 bases separated the two germline ends. CDR3 region: CASSLWGEITDTQYF. CDR3 coding DNA: TGTGCCAGCAGCTTATGGGGGGAGATCACAGATACGCAGTATTTT. Full variable domain (outside the CDR3, taken from reference TRBV7-3 and TRBJ2-3): GAGVSQTPSNKVTEKGKYVELRCDPISGHTALYWYRQSLGQGPEFLIYFQGTGAADDSGLPNDRFFAVRPEGSVSTLKIQRTERGDSAVYLCASSLWGEITDTQYFGPGTRLTVL.